The sequence of this T cell receptor beta chain was determined in a study of Graves' ophthalmopathy and Graves' hyperthyroidism. Regarding the study as a whole: Ophthalmopathy was separated from stable hyperthyroidism by a 13-signature model with 87.88% sensitivity and roughly 84% specificity.

This clonotype came up many times. Its matching antigen is unknown. RNA transcripts were the template, and TCR beta CDR3 regions were amplified from them. An opening RT-PCR round employed HTBI primers and preceded a second-round multiplex PCR. TCRdb re-called the multiplex PCR reads through MiXCR, storing one row per CDR3 protein. The sample has approximately 210,000 distinct CDR3 sequences, less than 30% seen once; the top ten hold approximately 9%. Trimming removed 5 bases at V and 4 bases at J, with 17 bases between. Germline values: CDR1 MNHEY, CDR2 SMNVEV (reference sequence). The CDR3 length is 15 residues.

This chain connects TRBV27 to TRBJ1-2; the D gene is possibly TRBD1 (5 bases). Sample: peripheral blood. This TCR was sampled from a man in his fifties or sixties with Graves' ophthalmopathy. DNA for the CDR3: TGTGCCAGCAGTGGGCCGGATGAGGGGTTCTATGGCTACACCTTC. As protein: CASSGPDEGFYGYTF.